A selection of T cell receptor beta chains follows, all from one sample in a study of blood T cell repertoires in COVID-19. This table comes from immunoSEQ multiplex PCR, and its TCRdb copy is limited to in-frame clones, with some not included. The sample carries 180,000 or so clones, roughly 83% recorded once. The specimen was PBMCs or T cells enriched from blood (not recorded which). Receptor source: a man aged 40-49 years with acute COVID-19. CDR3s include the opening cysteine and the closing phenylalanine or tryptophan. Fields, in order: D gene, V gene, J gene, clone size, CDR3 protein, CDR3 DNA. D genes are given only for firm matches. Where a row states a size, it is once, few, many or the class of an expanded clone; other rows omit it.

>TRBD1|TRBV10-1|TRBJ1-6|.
CASSESRTTGTGNSSYNSPLHF
TGCGCCAGCAGTGAGTCCCGAACGACCGGGACAGGGAATAGCTCCTATAATTCACCCCTCCACTTT
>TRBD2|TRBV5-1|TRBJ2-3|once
CASSAATSGASTDTQYF
TGCGCCAGCAGCGCGGCTACTAGCGGGGCTAGCACAGATACGCAGTATTTT
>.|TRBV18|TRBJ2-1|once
CASSPDRDNEQFF
TGTGCCAGCTCACCAGATCGGGACAATGAGCAGTTCTTC
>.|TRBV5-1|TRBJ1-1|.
CASSSPEGNTEAFF
TGCGCCAGCAGTTCCCCAGAGGGCAACACTGAAGCTTTCTTT
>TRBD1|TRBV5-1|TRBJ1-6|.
CASSLGTGNSPLHF
TGCGCCAGCAGCTTGGGGACAGGGAATTCACCCCTCCACTTT
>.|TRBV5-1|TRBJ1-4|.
CASSATGGTTNEKLFF
TGCGCCAGCAGCGCTACCGGCGGGACCACTAATGAAAAACTGTTTTTT
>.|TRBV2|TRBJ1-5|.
CASNNPSSAQHF
TGTGCCAGCAACAACCCAAGTTCAGCCCAGCATTTT
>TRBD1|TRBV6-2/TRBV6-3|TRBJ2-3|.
CASSPRDRDTDTQYF
TGTGCCAGCAGTCCCCGGGACAGGGACACAGATACGCAGTATTTT
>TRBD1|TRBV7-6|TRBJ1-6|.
CASSPGQGASPLHF
TGTGCCAGCAGCCCAGGACAGGGAGCTTCACCCCTCCACTTT
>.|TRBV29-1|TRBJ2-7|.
CSVAPGYGYEQYF
TGCAGCGTTGCCCCCGGGTACGGTTACGAGCAGTACTTC
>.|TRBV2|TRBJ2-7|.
CASSGTAASYEQYF
TGTGCCAGCAGTGGGACAGCGGCCTCCTACGAGCAGTACTTC
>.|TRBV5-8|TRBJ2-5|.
CASSWWSGETQYF
TGTGCCAGCAGCTGGTGGAGTGGAGAGACCCAGTACTTC
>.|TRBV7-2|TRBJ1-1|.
CASSLGGGKGSTEAFF
TGTGCCAGCAGCTTAGGAGGCGGTAAAGGAAGCACTGAAGCTTTCTTT
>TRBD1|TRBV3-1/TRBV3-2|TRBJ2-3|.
CASSQGEKGQGAGDTQYF
TGTGCCAGCAGCCAAGGGGAAAAAGGACAGGGGGCCGGAGATACGCAGTATTTT
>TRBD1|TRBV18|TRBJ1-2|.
CASSQRDRGGYGYTF
TGTGCCAGCTCACAACGGGACAGGGGGGGATATGGCTACACCTTC
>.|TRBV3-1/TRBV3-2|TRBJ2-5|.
CASSQEGPERETQYF
TGTGCCAGCAGCCAGGAAGGTCCTGAGCGGGAGACCCAGTACTTC
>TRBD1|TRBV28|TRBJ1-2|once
CASSWGQFYGYTF
TGTGCCAGCAGTTGGGGACAGTTCTATGGCTACACCTTC
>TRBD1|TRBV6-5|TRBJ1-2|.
CASSYQMTGDPYGYTF
TGTGCCAGCAGTTACCAAATGACAGGGGACCCCTATGGCTACACCTTC